The present TCR beta chain was sequenced within a study of T cell clusters in autoimmune cytopenias. Each sample's input was approximately 0.25 ug genomic DNA, 40,000 or so genome equivalents. One tube held mixed TRB-A and TRB-B primer pools for touch-down PCR. TCRdb re-analyzed the multiplex PCR reads; it lists each CDR3 protein once, without DNA. This sample's table reports about 5,600 distinct CDR3 sequences. The sample was also linked to a second study, of T cell repertoires in aging, cancer and after chemotherapy.

The specimen was peripheral blood. The receptors stem from a human donor in good health.

The genes are TRBV24-1 and TRBJ2-3. Germline CDR1 and CDR2: KGHDR and SFDVKD. This CDR3 has 14 residues. CDR3 protein: CATSDLSSPDTQYF.